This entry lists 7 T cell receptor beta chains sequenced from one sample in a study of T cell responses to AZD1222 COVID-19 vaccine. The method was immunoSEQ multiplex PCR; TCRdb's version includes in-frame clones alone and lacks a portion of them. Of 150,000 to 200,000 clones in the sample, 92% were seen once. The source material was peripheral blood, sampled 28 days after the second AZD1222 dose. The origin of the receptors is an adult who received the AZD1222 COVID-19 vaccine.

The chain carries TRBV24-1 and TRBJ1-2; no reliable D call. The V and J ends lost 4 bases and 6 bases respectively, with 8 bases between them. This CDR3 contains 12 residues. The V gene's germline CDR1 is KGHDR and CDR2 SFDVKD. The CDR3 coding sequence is TGTGCCACCAGTGAGTCTGGGGATGGCTACACCTTC. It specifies CATSESGDGYTF.

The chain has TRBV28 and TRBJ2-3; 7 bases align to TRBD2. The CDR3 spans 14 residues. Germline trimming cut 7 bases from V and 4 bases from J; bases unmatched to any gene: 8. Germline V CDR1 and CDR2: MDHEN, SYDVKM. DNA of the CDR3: TGTGCCAGCACCCCGGGGGGTAGCGCAGATACGCAGTATTTT. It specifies CASTPGGSADTQYF.

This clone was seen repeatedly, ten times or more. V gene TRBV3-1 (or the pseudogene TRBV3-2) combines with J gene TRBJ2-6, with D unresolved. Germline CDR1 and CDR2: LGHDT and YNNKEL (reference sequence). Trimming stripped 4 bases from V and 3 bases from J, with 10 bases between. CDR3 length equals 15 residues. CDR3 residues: CASSPPSDGANVLTF. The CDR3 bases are TGTGCCAGCAGCCCCCCGTCGGATGGGGCCAACGTCCTGACTTTC.

The CDR3 protein is CASRETGGSPMNTEAFF. The CDR3 DNA follows: TGTGCCAGCAGAGAGACAGGGGGCTCCCCTATGAACACTGAAGCTTTCTTT. The chain has TRBV27 and TRBJ1-1; 10 bases are shared with TRBD1. This CDR3 comprises 17 residues. From germline, CDR1 is MNHEY and CDR2 SMNVEV (reference sequence). V dropped 6 bases and J dropped 0; count of bases not matched to a gene: 10.

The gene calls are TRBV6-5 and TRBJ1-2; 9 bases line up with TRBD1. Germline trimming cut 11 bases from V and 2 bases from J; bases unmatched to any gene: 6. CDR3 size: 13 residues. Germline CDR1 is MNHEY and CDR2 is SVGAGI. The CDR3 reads CASRDRANYGYTF. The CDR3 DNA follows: TGTGCCTCCCGGGACAGGGCCAACTATGGCTACACCTTC.

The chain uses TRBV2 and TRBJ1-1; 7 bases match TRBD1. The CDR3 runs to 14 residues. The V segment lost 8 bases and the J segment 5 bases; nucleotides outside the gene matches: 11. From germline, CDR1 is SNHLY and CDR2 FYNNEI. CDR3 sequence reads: CASPETGKVTEAFF. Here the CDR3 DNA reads TGTGCCAGCCCTGAGACAGGGAAGGTTACTGAAGCTTTCTTT.

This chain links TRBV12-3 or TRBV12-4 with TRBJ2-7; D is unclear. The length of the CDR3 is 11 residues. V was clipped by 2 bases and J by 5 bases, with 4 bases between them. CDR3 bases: TGTGCCAGCAGTTTAACCCACGAGCAGTACTTC. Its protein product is CASSLTHEQYF.